The source of this T cell receptor (beta chain) is a study of blood T cell repertoires in COVID-19. Those designated as exposed participants met a COVID-19 case within 2 weeks before study entry. Generated by immunoSEQ multiplex PCR, the TCRdb table keeps only in-frame clones and is missing some. The sample includes over 130,000 clones, more than 80% of them seen just once. This clone was seen once. This sequence originates from a woman between 18 and 29 years old who had been exposed to COVID-19. The material sequenced was PBMCs or T cells enriched from blood (not recorded which).

In DNA, the CDR3 is TGTGCCAGCAGTTATCCTCTAGACTCCTGGGACTATGGCTACACCTTC. Protein product: CASSYPLDSWDYGYTF. The genes are TRBV6-5 and TRBJ1-2; D is unclear. The germline CDR1 and CDR2 sequences are MNHEY and SVGAGI. V was trimmed by 3 bases and J by 3 bases, leaving 17 bases between them. The CDR3 spans 16 residues.